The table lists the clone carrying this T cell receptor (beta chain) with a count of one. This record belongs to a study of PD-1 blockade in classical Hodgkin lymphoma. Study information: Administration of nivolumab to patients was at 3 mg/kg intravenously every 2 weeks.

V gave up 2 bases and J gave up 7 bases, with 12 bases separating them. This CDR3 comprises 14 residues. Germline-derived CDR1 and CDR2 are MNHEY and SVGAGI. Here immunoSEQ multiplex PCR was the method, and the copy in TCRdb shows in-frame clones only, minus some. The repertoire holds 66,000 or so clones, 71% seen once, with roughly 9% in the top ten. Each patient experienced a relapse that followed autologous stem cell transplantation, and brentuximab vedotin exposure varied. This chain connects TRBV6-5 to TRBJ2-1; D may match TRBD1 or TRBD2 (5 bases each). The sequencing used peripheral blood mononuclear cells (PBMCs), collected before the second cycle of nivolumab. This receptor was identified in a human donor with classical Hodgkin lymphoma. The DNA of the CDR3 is TGTGCCAGCAGTTACGAGGGACCCCCTAATGAGCAGTTCTTC. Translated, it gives CASSYEGPPNEQFF.